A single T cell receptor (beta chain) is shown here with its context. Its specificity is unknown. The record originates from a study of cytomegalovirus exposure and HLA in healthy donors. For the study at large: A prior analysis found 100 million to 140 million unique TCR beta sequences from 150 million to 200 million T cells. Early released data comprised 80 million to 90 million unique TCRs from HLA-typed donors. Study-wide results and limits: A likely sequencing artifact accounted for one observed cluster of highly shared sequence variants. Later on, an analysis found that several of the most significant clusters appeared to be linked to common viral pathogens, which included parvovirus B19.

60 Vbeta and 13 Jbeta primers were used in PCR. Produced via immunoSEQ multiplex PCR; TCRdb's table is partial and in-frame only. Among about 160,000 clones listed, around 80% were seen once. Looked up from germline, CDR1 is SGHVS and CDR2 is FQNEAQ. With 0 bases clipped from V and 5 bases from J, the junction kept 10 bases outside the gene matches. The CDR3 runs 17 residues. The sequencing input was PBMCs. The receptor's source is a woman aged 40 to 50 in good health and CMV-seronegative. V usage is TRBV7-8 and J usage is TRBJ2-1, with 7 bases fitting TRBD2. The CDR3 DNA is TGTGCCAGCAGCTTAGCGCCGGGACGGGAGGCACACAATGAGCAGTTCTTC. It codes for CASSLAPGREAHNEQFF.